The rows below give T cell receptor beta chains drawn from one sample of a study of beta chain features in type 1 diabetes. Measured with immunoSEQ multiplex PCR; TCRdb has only the in-frame clones, and not every one. The sample consists of 130,000 or so clones, about 9.7% of them appearing once. Sequenced input: central memory CD4+ T cells from blood. The receptors stem from a middle-aged woman in good health. Both conserved end residues are part of each CDR3.

>TRBJ2-1|TRBV5-1
CASRKDTGLAGVDEQFF
>TRBJ2-3|TRBV7-9
CASGFAGSTDTQYF
>TRBJ1-5|TRBV19
CASSIYRDSNQPQHF
>TRBJ2-3|TRBV19
CASSENLGTDTQYF
>TRBJ2-7|TRBV15
CATSGQPSYEQYF
>TRBJ2-3|TRBV5-1
CASSPMTSQTDTQYF
>TRBJ1-2|TRBV14
CASSQVKLGGGYTF
>TRBJ2-3|TRBV7-8
CASSGGLAISDTQYF
>TRBJ1-1|TRBV6-1
CASSDTLTEAFF
>TRBJ2-7|TRBV6-1
CASRGSPSYEQYF
>TRBJ1-2|TRBV10-2
CASSPQGAGGYTF
>TRBJ1-1|TRBV18
CASVREDTEAFF
>TRBJ2-3|TRBV5-1
CASSLGTGQGSDTQYF
>TRBJ2-4|TRBV4-3
CASSQLAGNKNIQYF
>TRBJ2-1|TRBV11-3
CASSERDYEQFF
>TRBJ2-1|TRBV7-9
CASSSGTGKFEQFF
>TRBJ2-7|TRBV5-4
CASSLATGSSYEQYF
>TRBJ2-2|TRBV2
CASNQDRANTGELFF
>TRBJ2-1|TRBV29-1
CSAGLAGVRGDEQFF
>TRBJ2-5|TRBV15
CATSRDPSGETQYF
>TRBJ1-5|TRBV6-1
CASSEKVRATGSNQPQHF
>TRBJ1-6|TRBV5-1
CASSLGQASGSPLHF
>TRBJ1-2|TRBV5-4
CASSLRGQGYGYTF
>TRBJ2-7|TRBV15
CATSRDRDRGTGQYF
>TRBJ2-7|TRBV2
CASSSPSGYEQYF
>TRBJ2-3|TRBV18
CASSPDSRTDTQYF
>TRBJ1-4|TRBV18
CASSDDSNEKLFF
>TRBJ1-4|TRBV6-6
CASRRRATNEKLFF
>TRBJ2-1|TRBV19
CASSIRTSGASYNEQFF
>TRBJ2-3|TRBV6-6
CASSSLAGFTDTQYF
>TRBJ1-6|TRBV14
CASSQMGRGIYSPLHF
>TRBJ1-2|TRBV7-2
CASSFATGANYGYTF
>TRBJ1-1|TRBV6-6
CASSPGWAEAFF
>TRBJ1-1|TRBV15
CATSGPVGGGTTEAFF
>TRBJ2-5|TRBV5-1
CASSLDRAQETQYF
>TRBJ1-2|TRBV7-6
CASSSDREYGYTF
>TRBJ2-1|TRBV7-7
CASSLDRVRSEQFF
>TRBJ2-5|TRBV18
CASSPPGRPAALETQYF
>TRBJ2-7|TRBV7-2
CASSPRDAGSLYEQYF
>TRBJ2-7|TRBV6-5
CASSLSFSYEQYF
>TRBJ2-5|TRBV4-3
CASSSGGSMETQYF
>TRBJ1-4|TRBV5-4
CASRIMAPGEEKLFF
>TRBJ1-4|TRBV5-4
CASSPGSEEKLFF
>TRBJ2-7|TRBV18
CASSPPDRAGEQYF
>TRBJ2-7|TRBV29-1
CSVRGQGTYEQYF
>TRBJ1-1|TRBV2
CASSGTPGGAFF
>TRBJ2-6|TRBV7-9
CASSSNGYHDSRANVLTF
>TRBJ2-1|TRBV7-2
CASSRERVNEQFF
>TRBJ2-2|TRBV5-1
CASRDGDTGELFF
>TRBJ2-7|TRBV10-3
CASTPRPNNPYEQYF
>TRBJ2-1|TRBV7-8
CASSSNRRAGGNEQFF
>TRBJ2-2|TRBV7-9
CASSLSLTGPDTGELFF